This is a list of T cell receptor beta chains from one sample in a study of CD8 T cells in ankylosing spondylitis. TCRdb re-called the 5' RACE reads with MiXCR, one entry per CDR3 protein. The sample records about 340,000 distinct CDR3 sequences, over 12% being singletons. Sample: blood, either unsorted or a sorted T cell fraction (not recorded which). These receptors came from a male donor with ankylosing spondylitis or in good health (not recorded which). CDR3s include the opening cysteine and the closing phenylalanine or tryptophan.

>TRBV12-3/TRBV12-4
CASSLASFIPEQFF
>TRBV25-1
CASSEPGGANGYTF
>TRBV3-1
CASSQGAVLNNEQFF
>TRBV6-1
CASSDPGGRAGNIQYF
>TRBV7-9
CASSLGLARISYEQYF
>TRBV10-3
CAIIKTSGRTSYNEQFF
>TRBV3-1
CASSLRGPGEGGNTIYF
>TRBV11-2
CASSRRVVGGRAITDTQYF
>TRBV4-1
CASSQGDTNTQYF
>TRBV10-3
CATKQGAGEQYF
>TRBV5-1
CASSLPSPGPDTQYF
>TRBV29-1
CSTRDSSLADTQYF
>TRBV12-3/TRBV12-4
CASCSLGTPALAYNEQFF
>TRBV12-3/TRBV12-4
CASSDQGAYYEQYF
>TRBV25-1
CASSEGTEKLFF
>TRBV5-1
CASSPTPGGATEAFF
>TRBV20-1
CSARDGVAFGGAFF
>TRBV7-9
CASSLGRQLILEETQYF
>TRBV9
CASSVPNSPLHF
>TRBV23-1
CASGGDSQTTSTDTQYF
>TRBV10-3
CAIITDGNTIYF
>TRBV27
CASSPRPWGEQFF
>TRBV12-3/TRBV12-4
CASRGKQGTGELFF
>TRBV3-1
CASSQAPMDPVAKNIQYF
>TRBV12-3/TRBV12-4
CASSLLSSYEQYF
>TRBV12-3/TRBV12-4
CASRPAGGPTDTQYF
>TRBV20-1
CSATGARNSPLHF
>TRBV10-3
CAIGKGVGTQYF